This T cell receptor (beta chain) was retrieved from a study of regulatory T cells in long-lasting Graves disease. The time point: newly diagnosed GD, antithyroid drugs for less than 3 months. RNA from PBMCs was the source of the TCR library. The sample holds a few counts of this clonotype. Researchers made TCR beta libraries by using iRepertoire HTBI primers and running Arm-PCR on CDR3 regions. MiXCR, applied by TCRdb to the multiplex PCR reads, yields one record per CDR3 protein. In the table there are about 500,000 distinct CDR3 sequences, around 12% of which are singletons. Germline V gene sequence: CDR1 SGHRS, CDR2 YFSETQ. The CDR3 loop spans 16 amino acids. V was cut by 0 bases and J by 0 bases, with 12 bases left in between. The same data also went into a second study, on T cells in Graves' hyperthyroidism and ophthalmopathy.

The chain combines TRBV5-1 with TRBJ2-5; a possible D gene is TRBD1 (5 bases). This TCR was recovered from a young woman with Graves disease. Here the sequenced sample was peripheral blood mononuclear cells (PBMCs), taken at new diagnosis, from a patient treated with antithyroid drugs. DNA for the CDR3: TGCGCCAGCAGCTTGGGTGAGACAGCGTACCAAGAGACCCAGTACTTC. It translates to CASSLGETAYQETQYF.